This T cell receptor beta chain was sequenced for a study of T cell responses to AZD1222 COVID-19 vaccine. Study results and caveats: Repertoire samples came only from after the peak T cell response. Only a handful of AZD1222 recipients tested seropositive at baseline. Nearly half of spike-specific TCRs reportedly target unmutated variant regions.

In this sample, this clone turned up a few times. As yet, its antigen is unknown. Here immunoSEQ multiplex PCR was the method, and the copy in TCRdb shows in-frame clones only, minus some. Among around 99,000 clones, roughly 89% were seen once, and the ten largest hold under 25%. Germline-derived CDR1 and CDR2 are SEHNR and FQNEAQ (reference sequence). Trimming stripped 4 bases from V and 6 bases from J, with 12 bases between. The CDR3 covers 13 residues. The TCR was taken from an adult in good health. The chain employs TRBV7-9 and TRBJ1-2; D is perhaps TRBD1 (5 bases). The sequenced sample was peripheral blood, obtained on day 0 of AZD1222 vaccination. CDR3 bases: TGTGCCAGCAGCTCCTCAGGGTCCCATGGCTACACCTTC. Translation gives CASSSSGSHGYTF.